The clone carrying this T cell receptor (beta chain) was found a few times. The data derive from a study of cytomegalovirus exposure and HLA in healthy donors. This CDR3 is built from 17 residues. Germline V gene sequence: CDR1 LGHNA, CDR2 YSLEER. The V gene end was trimmed by 2 bases and the J gene end by 9 bases; junction bases not matched to a gene: 13. Primers for the PCR totalled 60 Vbeta and 13 Jbeta. Produced via immunoSEQ multiplex PCR; TCRdb's table is partial and in-frame only. Of 100,000 to 150,000 clones in the sample, about 70% were seen once. The V call is TRBV4-3, the J call TRBJ2-1; TRBD2 aligns across 10 bases. The receptor was derived from a male donor in good health and CMV-seronegative. The sample consisted of PBMCs. CDR3 nucleotides: TGCGCCAGCAGCCAAAACCTGGGGCTAGCGGGAGTGGGTGAGCAGTTCTTC. It specifies CASSQNLGLAGVGEQFF.